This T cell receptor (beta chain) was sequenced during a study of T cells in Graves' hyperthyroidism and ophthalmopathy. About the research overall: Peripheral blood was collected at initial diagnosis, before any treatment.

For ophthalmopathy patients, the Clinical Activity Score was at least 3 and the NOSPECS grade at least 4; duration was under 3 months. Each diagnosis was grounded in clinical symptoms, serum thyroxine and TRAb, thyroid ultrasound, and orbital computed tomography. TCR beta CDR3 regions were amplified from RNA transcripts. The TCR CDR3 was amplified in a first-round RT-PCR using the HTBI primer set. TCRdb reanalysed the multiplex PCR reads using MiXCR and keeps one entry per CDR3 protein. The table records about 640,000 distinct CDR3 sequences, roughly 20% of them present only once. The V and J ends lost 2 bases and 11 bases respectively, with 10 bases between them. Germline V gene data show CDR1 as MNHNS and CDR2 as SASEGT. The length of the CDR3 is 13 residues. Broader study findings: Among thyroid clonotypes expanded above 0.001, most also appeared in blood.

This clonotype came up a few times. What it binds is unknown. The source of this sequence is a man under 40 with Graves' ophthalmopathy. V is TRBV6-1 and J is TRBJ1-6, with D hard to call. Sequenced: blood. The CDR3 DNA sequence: TGTGCCAGCAGTGAAAGCGGACCTACACCCCTCCACTTT. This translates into CASSESGPTPLHF.